This is a list of T cell receptor beta chains from one sample in a study of blood T cell repertoires in COVID-19. Produced via immunoSEQ multiplex PCR; TCRdb's table is partial and in-frame only. The table has 250,000 to 300,000 clones, roughly 85% seen once. The sequenced material came from peripheral blood. The origin of the receptors is a middle-aged man with active or convalescent COVID-19. CDR3s include the opening cysteine and the closing phenylalanine or tryptophan. A D gene is named only where the DNA matches it firmly. Only some rows state a clone size, as once, few, many or a class for expanded clones.

>once|TRBD1|TRBV7-3|TRBJ1-1
CASSSQGQTEAFF
TGTGCCAGCAGCTCACAGGGGCAAACTGAAGCTTTCTTT
>once|-|TRBV3-1/TRBV3-2|TRBJ1-4
CASSWGGTDNEKLFF
TGTGCCAGCAGCTGGGGGGGGACCGATAATGAAAAACTGTTTTTT
>-|TRBD2|TRBV30|TRBJ2-3
CAWTSGMSTDTQYF
TGTGCCTGGACTAGCGGGATGAGCACAGATACGCAGTATTTT
>-|-|TRBV10-3|TRBJ2-1
CATRARGGSGGDEQFF
TGTGCCACCCGAGCACGAGGGGGCTCCGGGGGAGATGAGCAGTTCTTC
>-|-|TRBV19|TRBJ1-1
CASSVSQATEAFF
TGTGCCAGTAGTGTATCGCAGGCCACTGAAGCTTTCTTT
>-|-|TRBV4-2|TRBJ2-7
CASSHDGDEQYF
TGTGCCAGCAGCCATGACGGGGACGAGCAGTACTTC
>-|TRBD1|TRBV5-1|TRBJ2-1
CASSPEDRGNNEQFF
TGCGCCAGCAGCCCCGAGGACAGGGGCAACAATGAGCAGTTCTTC
>-|-|TRBV9|TRBJ2-3
CASSGGRRDTQYF
TGTGCCAGCAGCGGCGGGCGACGGGATACGCAGTATTTT
>once|TRBD2|TRBV18|TRBJ2-3
CASSLRTSGSGDTQYF
TGTGCCAGCTCACTCAGGACTAGCGGGAGTGGAGATACGCAGTATTTT
>-|-|TRBV6-5|TRBJ1-3
CASSPGVGTGNTIYF
TGTGCCAGCAGTCCGGGGGTGGGAACTGGAAACACCATATATTTT
>-|TRBD2|TRBV5-1|TRBJ2-2
CASSPQAGGQGTGELFF
TGCGCCAGCAGCCCCCAAGCGGGAGGGCAGGGGACCGGGGAGCTGTTTTTT
>-|-|TRBV7-2|TRBJ2-3
CASSFSLGTDTQYF
TGTGCCAGCAGCTTTAGTCTGGGCACAGATACGCAGTATTTT
>-|-|TRBV21-1|TRBJ2-5
CASSKEGRVGDLQETQYF
TGTGCCAGCAGCAAAGAGGGGAGGGTCGGGGACCTCCAAGAGACCCAGTACTTC
>-|-|TRBV5-1|TRBJ2-7
CASSLVGGSYEQYF
TGCGCCAGCAGCTTGGTCGGGGGTTCCTACGAGCAGTACTTC
>-|TRBD1|TRBV10-3|TRBJ2-7
CAISAGGNSRPGQGFYEQYF
TGTGCCATCAGTGCTGGGGGGAACTCTCGACCGGGACAGGGGTTCTACGAGCAGTACTTC
>-|-|TRBV5-6|TRBJ2-3
CASSLLTDTQYF
TGTGCCAGCAGCCTTTTGACAGATACGCAGTATTTT
>few|TRBD2|TRBV18|TRBJ2-7
CASSPASGSYEQYF
TGTGCCAGCTCACCGGCTAGCGGGAGCTACGAGCAGTACTTC
>-|-|TRBV27|TRBJ1-2
CASSLSTGYGYTF
TGTGCCAGCAGTTTATCGACGGGATATGGCTACACCTTC
>once|-|TRBV19|TRBJ1-3
CASSPRGAYGNTIYF
TGTGCCAGTAGTCCTCGTGGGGCCTATGGAAACACCATATATTTT
>-|TRBD1|TRBV7-9|TRBJ2-2
CASSQWTGNTGELFF
TGTGCCAGCAGCCAATGGACAGGGAACACCGGGGAGCTGTTTTTT
>-|-|TRBV11-2|TRBJ2-7
CASSSLGLSYEQYF
TGTGCCAGCAGTTCGCTAGGACTGTCCTACGAGCAGTACTTC
>-|-|TRBV9|TRBJ2-4
CASSVGLDKNIQYF
TGTGCCAGCAGCGTAGGACTAGACAAAAACATTCAGTACTTC
>-|-|TRBV5-6|TRBJ1-1
CASSHARGGWAEAFF
TGTGCCAGCAGCCACGCCCGAGGGGGTTGGGCTGAAGCTTTCTTT
>once|TRBD2|TRBV3-1/TRBV3-2|TRBJ2-7
CASSSPGRGGYEQYF
TGTGCCAGCAGCTCCCCCGGGAGGGGGGGCTACGAGCAGTACTTC
>-|TRBD2|TRBV9|TRBJ2-3
CASSDGRLAGYTDTQYF
TGTGCCAGCAGCGATGGCCGGCTAGCGGGTTACACAGATACGCAGTATTTT
>few|TRBD2|TRBV30|TRBJ2-1
CAWTTSGRYSEQFF
TGTGCCTGGACGACTAGCGGGAGATATAGTGAGCAGTTCTTC
>-|TRBD2|TRBV7-9|TRBJ2-1
CASSISGRVYNEQFF
TGTGCCAGCAGCATTAGCGGGAGGGTCTACAATGAGCAGTTCTTC
>-|-|TRBV9|TRBJ2-1
CASSASVLSYNEQFF
TGTGCCAGCAGCGCTAGCGTCCTCTCCTACAATGAGCAGTTCTTC
>-|TRBD1|TRBV5-6|TRBJ1-2
CASSATYRGEGYTF
TGTGCCAGCAGCGCCACCTACAGGGGCGAGGGCTACACCTTC
>once|TRBD2|TRBV4-1|TRBJ2-1
CASSQGVAGVENEQFF
TGCGCCAGCAGCCAAGGGGTAGCGGGAGTAGAGAATGAGCAGTTCTTC
>-|-|TRBV2|TRBJ1-6
CASTEQGPGLNSPLHF
TGTGCCAGCACCGAACAGGGACCCGGACTGAACTCACCCCTCCACTTT
>-|TRBD2|TRBV10-3|TRBJ2-1
CAISESREAYNEQFF
TGTGCCATCAGTGAGTCGCGGGAGGCTTACAATGAGCAGTTCTTC
>once|TRBD2|TRBV29-1|TRBJ2-7
CSVGASGRDYEQYF
TGCAGCGTTGGGGCTAGCGGGAGGGACTACGAGCAGTACTTC
>-|-|TRBV2|TRBJ2-7
CASGGGPLYEQYF
TGTGCCAGCGGGGGAGGCCCCCTCTACGAGCAGTACTTC
>-|-|TRBV6-5|TRBJ1-1
CASSTQASNTEAFF
TGTGCCAGCAGTACACAGGCTTCGAACACTGAAGCTTTCTTT
>-|TRBD2|TRBV6-1|TRBJ2-7
CASSESSGVLLYEQYF
TGTGCCAGCAGTGAATCTAGCGGAGTCCTCCTGTACGAGCAGTACTTC
>-|-|TRBV10-2|TRBJ1-2
CASSTAGGATGYTF
TGCGCCAGCAGTACCGCTGGTGGGGCGACTGGCTACACCTTC
>-|-|TRBV7-2|TRBJ1-3
CASSLVSDRSGNTIYF
TGTGCCAGCAGCTTAGTCAGTGATCGCTCTGGAAACACCATATATTTT
>-|-|TRBV2|TRBJ1-1
CASEKSMNTEAFF
TGTGCCAGCGAAAAGAGCATGAACACTGAAGCTTTCTTT
>-|-|TRBV3-1/TRBV3-2|TRBJ2-5
CASGGEVTQYF
TGTGCCAGCGGAGGGGAGGTGACCCAGTACTTC
>-|-|TRBV6-5|TRBJ2-3
CASRGEPGETDTQYF
TGTGCCAGCAGAGGAGAACCGGGGGAGACAGATACGCAGTATTTT
>once|-|TRBV7-3|TRBJ1-1
CASSLTVRAHTEAFF
TGTGCCAGCAGCTTAACTGTCAGGGCCCACACTGAAGCTTTCTTT
>-|-|TRBV6-5|TRBJ1-2
CASTGGIYGYTF
TGTGCCAGCACGGGCGGGATCTATGGCTACACCTTC
>few|TRBD1|TRBV11-1|TRBJ2-7
CASSARTGHSYEQYF
TGTGCCAGCAGCGCCAGGACAGGGCACTCCTACGAGCAGTACTTC
>-|-|TRBV5-6|TRBJ2-7
CASSQGLYEQYF
TGTGCCAGCAGCCAGGGACTTTACGAGCAGTACTTC
>-|TRBD1|TRBV5-1|TRBJ2-7
CASSPEGTSTGGSEQYF
TGCGCCAGCTCGCCCGAGGGGACCTCGACAGGGGGGTCCGAGCAGTACTTC
>-|-|TRBV27|TRBJ2-3
CASSSRWRPTDTQYF
TGTGCCAGCAGCTCAAGGTGGAGGCCCACAGATACGCAGTATTTT
>-|TRBD2|TRBV2|TRBJ2-7
CASSELAGELYEQYF
TGTGCCAGCAGTGAACTAGCGGGAGAATTATACGAGCAGTACTTC
>-|TRBD1|TRBV2|TRBJ1-5
CASKGQGNNQPQHF
TGTGCCAGCAAGGGACAGGGTAACAATCAGCCCCAGCATTTT
>-|-|TRBV2|TRBJ1-3
CASSRDSGNTIYF
TGTGCCAGCTCCCGAGACTCTGGAAACACCATATATTTT
>-|-|TRBV29-1|TRBJ2-6
CSVEARSQTRSGANVLTF
TGCAGCGTTGAGGCAAGGAGCCAAACGAGATCTGGGGCCAACGTCCTGACTTTC